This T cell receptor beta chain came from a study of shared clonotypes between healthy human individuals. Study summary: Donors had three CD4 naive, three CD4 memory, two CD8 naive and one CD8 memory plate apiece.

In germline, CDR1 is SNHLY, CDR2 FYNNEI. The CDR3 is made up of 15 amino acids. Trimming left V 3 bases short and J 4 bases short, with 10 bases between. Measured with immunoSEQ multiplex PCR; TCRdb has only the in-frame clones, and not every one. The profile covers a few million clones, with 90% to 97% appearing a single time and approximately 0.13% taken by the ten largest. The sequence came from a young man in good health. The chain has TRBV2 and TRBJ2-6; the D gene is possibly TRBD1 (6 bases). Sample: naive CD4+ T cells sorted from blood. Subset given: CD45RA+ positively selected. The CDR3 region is CASSDAGVGANVLTF. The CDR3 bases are TGTGCCAGCAGTGATGCAGGGGTCGGGGCCAACGTCCTGACTTTC.